This T cell receptor beta chain stems from a study of T cells in Graves' hyperthyroidism and ophthalmopathy. Findings and limits, study-wide: A 13 V-J signature model discriminated ophthalmopathy versus stable hyperthyroidism.

This clonotype came up many times. Its specificity is not known. Authors of the study amplified TCR beta CDR3 regions from RNA transcripts. TCR CDR3 regions were first amplified by RT-PCR with HTBI primers. Each CDR3 protein is one row after TCRdb ran MiXCR on the multiplex PCR reads. The repertoire holds some 270,000 distinct CDR3 sequences, with approximately 23% as singletons. Between the trimmed V and J ends, which lost 3 bases and 5 bases, there was a span of 17 bases. This CDR3 contains 15 residues. Germline loops: CDR1 SGHDN, CDR2 FVKESK. Each ophthalmopathy patient scored at least 3 on the Clinical Activity Score and at least 4 on NOSPECS grade, with duration under 3 months.

The clonotype originates from a woman aged 40 to 49 with Graves' ophthalmopathy. Sequenced: blood. The V gene is TRBV14, the J gene TRBJ2-7; D remains unclear. The CDR3 DNA is TGTGCCAGCAGCCAGGACGGATTTGGGCTCGACGAGCAGTACTTC. This gives the protein CASSQDGFGLDEQYF.